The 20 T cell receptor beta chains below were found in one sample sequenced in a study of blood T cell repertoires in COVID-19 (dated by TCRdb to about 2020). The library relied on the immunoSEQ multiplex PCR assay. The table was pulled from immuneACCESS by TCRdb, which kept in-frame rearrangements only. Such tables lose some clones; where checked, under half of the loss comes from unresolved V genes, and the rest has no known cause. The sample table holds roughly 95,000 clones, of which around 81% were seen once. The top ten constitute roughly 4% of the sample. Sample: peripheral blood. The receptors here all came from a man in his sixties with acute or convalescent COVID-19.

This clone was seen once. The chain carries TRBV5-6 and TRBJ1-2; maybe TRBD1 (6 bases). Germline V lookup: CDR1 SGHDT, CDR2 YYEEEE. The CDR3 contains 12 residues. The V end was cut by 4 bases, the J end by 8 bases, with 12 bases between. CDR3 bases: TGTGCCAGCAGCCTGACAGGCCAAGGCTACACCTTC. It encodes CASSLTGQGYTF.

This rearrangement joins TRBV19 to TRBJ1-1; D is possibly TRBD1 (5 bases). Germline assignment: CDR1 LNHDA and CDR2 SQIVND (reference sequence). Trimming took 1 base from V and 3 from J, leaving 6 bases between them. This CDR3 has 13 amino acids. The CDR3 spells CASSIARDTEAFF. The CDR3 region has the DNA TGTGCCAGTAGTATAGCCAGGGACACTGAAGCTTTCTTT.

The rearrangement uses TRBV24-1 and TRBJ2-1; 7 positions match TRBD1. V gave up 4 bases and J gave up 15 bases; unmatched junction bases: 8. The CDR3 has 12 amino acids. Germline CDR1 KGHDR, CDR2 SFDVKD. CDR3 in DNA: TGTGCCACCAGTGAGTACAGGGGAAGGCCGTTCTTC. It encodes CATSEYRGRPFF.

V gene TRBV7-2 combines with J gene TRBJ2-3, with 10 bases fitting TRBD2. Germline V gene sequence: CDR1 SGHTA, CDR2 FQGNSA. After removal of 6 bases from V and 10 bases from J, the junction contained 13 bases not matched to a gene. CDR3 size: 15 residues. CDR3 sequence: CASSLGSSGGRPQYF. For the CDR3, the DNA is TGTGCCAGCAGTCTAGGGTCTAGCGGGGGTCGTCCGCAGTATTTT.

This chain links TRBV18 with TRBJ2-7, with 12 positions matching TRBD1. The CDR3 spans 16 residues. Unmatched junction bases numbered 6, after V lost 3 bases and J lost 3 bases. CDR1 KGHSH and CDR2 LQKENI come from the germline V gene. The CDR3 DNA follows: TGTGCCAGCTCACCGGGACAGGGGGCGGGGGTCTACGAGCAGTACTTC. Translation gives CASSPGQGAGVYEQYF.

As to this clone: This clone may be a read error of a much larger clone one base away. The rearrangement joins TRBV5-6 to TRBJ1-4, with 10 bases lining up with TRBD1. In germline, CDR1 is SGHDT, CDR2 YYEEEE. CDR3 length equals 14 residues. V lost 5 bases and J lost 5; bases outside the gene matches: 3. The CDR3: CASRPGQGNEKLFF. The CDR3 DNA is TGTGCCAGCAGACCGGGACAGGGGAATGAAAAACTGTTTTTT.

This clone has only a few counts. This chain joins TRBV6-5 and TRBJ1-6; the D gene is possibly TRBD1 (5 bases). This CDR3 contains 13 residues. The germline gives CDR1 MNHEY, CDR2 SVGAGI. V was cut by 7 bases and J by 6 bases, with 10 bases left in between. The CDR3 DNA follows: TGTGCCAGCACGTACAGGAGTAATTCACCCCTCCACTTT. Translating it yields CASTYRSNSPLHF.

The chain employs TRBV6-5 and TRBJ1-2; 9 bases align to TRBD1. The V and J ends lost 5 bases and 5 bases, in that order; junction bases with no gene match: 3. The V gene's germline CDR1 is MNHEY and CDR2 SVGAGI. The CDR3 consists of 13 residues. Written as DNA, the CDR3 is TGTGCCAGCAGTCGGACAGGGGTTTATGGCTACACCTTC. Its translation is CASSRTGVYGYTF.

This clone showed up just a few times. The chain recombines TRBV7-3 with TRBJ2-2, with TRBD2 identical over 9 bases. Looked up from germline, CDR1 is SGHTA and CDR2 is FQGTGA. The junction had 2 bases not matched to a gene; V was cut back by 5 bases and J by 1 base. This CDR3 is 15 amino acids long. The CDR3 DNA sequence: TGTGCCAGCAGCATAGCGGGGGTGAACACCGGGGAGCTGTTTTTT. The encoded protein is CASSIAGVNTGELFF.

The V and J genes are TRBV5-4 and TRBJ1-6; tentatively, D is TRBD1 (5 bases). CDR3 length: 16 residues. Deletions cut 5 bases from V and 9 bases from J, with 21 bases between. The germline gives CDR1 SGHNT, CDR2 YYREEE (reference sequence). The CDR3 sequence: CASRSTGPAKRSPLHF. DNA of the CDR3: TGTGCCAGCAGATCCACAGGCCCGGCTAAGCGTTCACCCCTCCACTTT.

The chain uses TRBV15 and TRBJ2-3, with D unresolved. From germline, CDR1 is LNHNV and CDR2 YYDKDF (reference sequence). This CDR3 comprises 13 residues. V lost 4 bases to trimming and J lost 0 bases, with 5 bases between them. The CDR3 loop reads CATSTGSTDTQYF. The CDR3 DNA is TGTGCCACCAGCACAGGCAGCACAGATACGCAGTATTTT.

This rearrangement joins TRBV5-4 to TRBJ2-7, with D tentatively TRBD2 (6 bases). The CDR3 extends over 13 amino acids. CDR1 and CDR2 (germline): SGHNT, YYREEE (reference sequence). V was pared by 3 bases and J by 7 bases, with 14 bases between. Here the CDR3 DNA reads TGTGCCAGCAGCTCGGGAGTCCTGAGGGAGCAGTACGTC. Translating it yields CASSSGVLREQYV.

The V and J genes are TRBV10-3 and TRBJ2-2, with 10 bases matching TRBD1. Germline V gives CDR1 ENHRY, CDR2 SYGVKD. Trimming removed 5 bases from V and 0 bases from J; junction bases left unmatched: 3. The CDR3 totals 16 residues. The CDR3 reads CAISTGTGANTGELFF. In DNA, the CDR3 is TGTGCCATCAGTACCGGGACAGGGGCGAACACCGGGGAGCTGTTTTTT.

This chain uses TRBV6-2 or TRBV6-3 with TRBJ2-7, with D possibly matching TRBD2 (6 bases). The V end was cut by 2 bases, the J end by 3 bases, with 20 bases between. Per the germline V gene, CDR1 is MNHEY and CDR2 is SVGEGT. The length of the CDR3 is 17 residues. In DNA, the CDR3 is TGTGCCAGCAGTTACAGTTTAGCGGTCCCGGAGGTCTACGAGCAGTACGTC. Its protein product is CASSYSLAVPEVYEQYV.

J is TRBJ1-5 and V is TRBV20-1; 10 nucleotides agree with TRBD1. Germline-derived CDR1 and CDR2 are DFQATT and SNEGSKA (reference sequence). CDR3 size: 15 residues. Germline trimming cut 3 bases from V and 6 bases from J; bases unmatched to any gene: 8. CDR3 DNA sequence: TGCAGTGCTAGTCGCCGGGACAGGGGACGTCAGCCCCAGCATTTT. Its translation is CSASRRDRGRQPQHF.

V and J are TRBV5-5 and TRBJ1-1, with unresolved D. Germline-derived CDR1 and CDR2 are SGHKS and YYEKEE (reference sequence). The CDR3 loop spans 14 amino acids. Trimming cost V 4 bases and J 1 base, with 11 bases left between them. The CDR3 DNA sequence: TGTGCCAGCAGCGTCTCGCGGGGGAACACTGAAGCTTTCTTT. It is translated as CASSVSRGNTEAFF.

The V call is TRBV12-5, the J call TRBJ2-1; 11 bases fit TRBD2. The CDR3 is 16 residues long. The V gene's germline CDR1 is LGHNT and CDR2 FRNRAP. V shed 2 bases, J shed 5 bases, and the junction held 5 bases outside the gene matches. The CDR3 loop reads CASGLTLAGEHNEQFF. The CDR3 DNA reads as TGTGCTAGTGGTTTGACACTAGCGGGAGAGCACAATGAGCAGTTCTTC.

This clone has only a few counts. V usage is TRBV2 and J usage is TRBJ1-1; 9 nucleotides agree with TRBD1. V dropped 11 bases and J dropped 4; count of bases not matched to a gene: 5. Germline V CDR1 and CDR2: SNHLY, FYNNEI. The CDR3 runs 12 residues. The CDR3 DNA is TGTGCCGACGGACAGGGGTCCACTGAAGCTTTCTTT. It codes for CADGQGSTEAFF.

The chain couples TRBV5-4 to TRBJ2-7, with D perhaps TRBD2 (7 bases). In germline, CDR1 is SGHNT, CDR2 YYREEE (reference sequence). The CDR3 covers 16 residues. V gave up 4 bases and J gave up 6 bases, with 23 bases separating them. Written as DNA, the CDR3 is TGTGCCAGCAGCCCAAGGGGGGGGTCATCGGGTGGCGAGCAGTACTTC. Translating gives CASSPRGGSSGGEQYF.

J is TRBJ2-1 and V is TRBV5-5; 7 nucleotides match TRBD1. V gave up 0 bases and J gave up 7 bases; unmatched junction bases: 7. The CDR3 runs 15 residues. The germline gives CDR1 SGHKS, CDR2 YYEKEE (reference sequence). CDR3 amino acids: CASSLAPTQGNEQFF. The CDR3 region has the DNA TGTGCCAGCAGCTTGGCTCCAACACAGGGGAATGAGCAGTTCTTC. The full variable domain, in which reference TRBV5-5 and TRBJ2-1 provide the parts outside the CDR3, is DAGVTQSPTHLIKTRGQQVTLRCSPISGHKSVSWYQQVLGQGPQFIFQYYEKEERGRGNFPDRFSARQFPNYSSELNVNALLLGDSALYLCASSLAPTQGNEQFFGPGTRLTVL.